The 15 T cell receptor beta chains below all came from one sample that was sequenced in a study of blood T cell repertoires in COVID-19. Assay used: immunoSEQ multiplex PCR; TCRdb lists only in-frame clones, some missing. Of 220,000 or so clones in the sample, more than 75% were seen once. The sample consisted of peripheral blood. The receptors shown here come from a woman aged 80 or older with COVID-19, enrolled during active disease.

This clone has a handful of counts. The CDR3 reads CASSPRQGQSGNTIYF. The CDR3 region has the DNA TGTGCCAGCTCACCCCGACAGGGGCAATCTGGAAACACCATATATTTT. The chain carries TRBV18 and TRBJ1-3; the match to TRBD1 covers 8 bases. The germline gives CDR1 KGHSH, CDR2 LQKENI. The CDR3 has 16 residues. V trimming: 3 bases; J trimming: 1 base; junction bases outside the gene matches: 5.

This sequence joins TRBV25-1 and TRBJ2-5; TRBD1 aligns across 8 bases. The CDR3 length is 14 residues. Germline CDR1 and CDR2: MGHDK and SYGVNS. With 4 bases clipped from V and 5 bases from J, the junction kept 6 bases outside the gene matches. The CDR3 spells CASSVRTGRETQYF. CDR3 nucleotide sequence: TGTGCCAGCAGTGTTAGGACAGGGCGGGAGACCCAGTACTTC.

The chain has TRBV7-2 and TRBJ1-1; 10 bases fit TRBD1. The V gene end was trimmed by 4 bases and the J gene end by 7 bases; junction bases not matched to a gene: 12. Germline lookup yields CDR1 SGHTA and CDR2 FQGNSA. This CDR3 contains 16 residues. The CDR3 is CASSSFVGQGGNEAFF. The CDR3 nucleotides read TGTGCCAGCAGCTCCTTCGTTGGACAGGGGGGGAATGAAGCTTTCTTT. Using reference TRBV7-2 and TRBJ1-1 for the parts outside the CDR3, the full variable domain is GAGVSQSPSNKVTEKGKDVELRCDPISGHTALYWYRQSLGQGLEFLIYFQGNSAPDKSGLPSDRFSAERTGGSVSTLTIQRTQQEDSAVYLCASSSFVGQGGNEAFFGQGTRLTVV.

V and J are TRBV24-1 and TRBJ2-2; D might be TRBD1 (6 bases). The CDR3 loop spans 16 amino acids. CDR1 and CDR2 from the germline V gene are KGHDR and SFDVKD. The germline V and J ends were trimmed by 0 bases and 7 bases, with 14 bases remaining between them. The CDR3 loop is CATSDLHPGVDGELFF. CDR3 nucleotides: TGTGCCACCAGTGATTTGCACCCAGGGGTGGACGGGGAGCTGTTTTTT.

This clone was seen more than once but under ten times. The chain recombines TRBV24-1 with TRBJ1-3; D unclear. This CDR3 has 14 residues. The V and J ends lost 4 bases and 2 bases respectively, with 8 bases between them. Germline CDR1 reads KGHDR; CDR2 reads SFDVKD. The CDR3 region is CATSDNYPGNTIYF. The CDR3 bases are TGTGCCACCAGTGACAACTACCCTGGAAACACCATATATTTT.

This clone was observed a few times. This chain joins TRBV4-2 and TRBJ1-5; tentative D call: TRBD1 (5 bases). V was pared by 0 bases and J by 5 bases, with 11 bases between. CDR1 and CDR2 from the germline V gene are LGHNA and YNFKEQ. The CDR3 covers 15 residues. Here the CDR3 DNA reads TGTGCCAGCAGCCAAGAGGGACTCTTATATCAGCCCCAGCATTTT. Its translation: CASSQEGLLYQPQHF.

A single count supports this clone. V and J are TRBV18 and TRBJ2-7; D remains ambiguous. Germline V gene lookup returns CDR1 KGHSH and CDR2 LQKENI. The ends were cut back, 6 bases at V and 0 bases at J, with 6 bases in the middle. The CDR3 is 12 amino acids. This CDR3 reads CASSPPSYEQYF. Written as DNA, the CDR3 is TGTGCCAGCTCCCCTCCCTCCTACGAGCAGTACTTC.

The gene calls are TRBV18 and TRBJ1-4; 7 bases match TRBD1. Germline CDR1 is KGHSH and CDR2 is LQKENI. V gave up 3 bases and J gave up 5 bases; unmatched junction bases: 3. The CDR3 extends over 14 amino acids. The CDR3 sequence: CASSPGQKNEKLFF. In DNA form, the CDR3 reads TGTGCCAGCTCACCGGGACAGAAGAATGAAAAACTGTTTTTT.

V and J are TRBV27 and TRBJ1-2; possible D gene TRBD1, 5 bases. Trimming removed 0 bases from V and 6 bases from J, with 11 bases in between. The CDR3 contains 14 residues. Germline V gene data show CDR1 as MNHEY and CDR2 as SMNVEV (reference sequence). CDR3 in amino acids: CASSLSGRVDGYTF. The DNA of the CDR3 is TGTGCCAGCAGTTTATCGGGCAGGGTTGATGGCTACACCTTC.

The chain couples TRBV28 to TRBJ1-5; no clear D. This CDR3 is built from 14 residues. Deletions cut 3 bases from V and 1 base from J, with 7 bases between. The germline CDR1 and CDR2 sequences are MDHEN and SYDVKM. The CDR3 loop is CASSFRRSNQPQHF. CDR3 coding DNA: TGTGCCAGCAGTTTTAGGAGGAGCAATCAGCCCCAGCATTTT.

The table lists this clone with a few counts. The chain carries TRBV2 and TRBJ2-1, with 10 positions matching TRBD2. V dropped 2 bases and J dropped 3; count of bases not matched to a gene: 1. Germline lookup yields CDR1 SNHLY and CDR2 FYNNEI. The CDR3 runs to 15 residues. CDR3 amino acids: CASSESGGDYNEQFF. As DNA, the CDR3 is TGTGCCAGCAGTGAAAGCGGGGGGGACTACAATGAGCAGTTCTTC.

The V and J genes are TRBV30 and TRBJ1-6; a possible D gene is TRBD1 (5 bases). Germline V CDR1 and CDR2: GTSNPN, SVGIG (reference sequence). The CDR3 is 16 amino acids. Trimming cost V 0 bases and J 8 bases, with 17 bases left between them. CDR3 DNA: TGTGCCTGGAGTGTAGATCTGGCAGGGAGGGATTCACCCCTCCACTTT. It encodes CAWSVDLAGRDSPLHF. The complete variable domain, with remaining parts taken from reference TRBV30 and TRBJ1-6, reads SQTIHQWPATLVQPVGSPLSLECTVEGTSNPNLYWYRQAAGRGLQLLFYSVGIGQISSEVPQNLSASRPQDRQFILSSKKLLLSDSGFYLCAWSVDLAGRDSPLHFGNGTRLTVT.

The J gene is TRBJ1-5, the V gene TRBV6-5; D perhaps matches TRBD1 (5 bases). Germline assignment: CDR1 MNHEY and CDR2 SVGAGI. Trimming cost V 8 bases and J 4 bases, with 18 bases left between them. The CDR3 totals 15 residues. The DNA for the CDR3 is TGTGCCAGCTCCCAGTGGGGCAGCGGGAATCAGCCCCAGCATTTT. It codes for CASSQWGSGNQPQHF.

The chain joins TRBV7-9 to TRBJ1-1; D is undetermined. V was shortened by 5 bases and J by 7 bases, with 8 bases between the two germline ends. This CDR3 contains 11 residues. Germline-derived CDR1 and CDR2 are SEHNR and FQNEAQ (reference sequence). CDR3 nucleotides: TGTGCCAGCAGCGAGCGGGGTGAAGCTTTCTTT. Translation gives CASSERGEAFF.

The chain couples TRBV11-2 to TRBJ2-5, with D tentatively TRBD2 (6 bases). The CDR3 contains 14 residues. V was shortened by 3 bases and J by 5 bases, with 13 bases between the two germline ends. Germline CDR1 is SGHAT and CDR2 is FQNNGV. The CDR3 DNA reads TGTGCCAGCAGCTTGGACCCGGGAGCGGAGACCCAGTACTTC. The encoded protein is CASSLDPGAETQYF.